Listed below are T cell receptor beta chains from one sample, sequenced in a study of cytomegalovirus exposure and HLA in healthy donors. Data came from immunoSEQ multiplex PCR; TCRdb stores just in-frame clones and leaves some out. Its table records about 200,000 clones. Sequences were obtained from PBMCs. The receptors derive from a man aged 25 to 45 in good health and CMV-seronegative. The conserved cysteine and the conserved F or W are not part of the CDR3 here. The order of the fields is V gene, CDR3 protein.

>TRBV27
ASSPQGVNYGYT
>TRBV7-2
ASSFEGRGNQPQH
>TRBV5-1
ASSLTGGSETQY
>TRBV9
ASSVEPTGFDGYT
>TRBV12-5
ASGFPRPWSSGGYT
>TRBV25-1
ASPVEKLF
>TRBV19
ASRPGTGAYNEQF
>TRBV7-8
ASSLVVGGAEKLF
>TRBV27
ASSLTEISSYEQY
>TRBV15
ATSRDRNYGYT
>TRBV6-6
ASRQGGNTIY
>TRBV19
ASSIDNGDGYT
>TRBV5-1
ASSGGTGNTEAF
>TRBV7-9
AGAGGGIVSYEQY
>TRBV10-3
AISRDRGVAYEQY
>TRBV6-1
GTVPGVPSYEQY
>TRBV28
ASSPAGQISGNTIY
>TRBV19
ASSILTGTLQETQY
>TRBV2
ASTVEADSEQF
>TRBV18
ASSPLGSNQPQH
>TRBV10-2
ASSEAGPNQPQH
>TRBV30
AWSVTGLQPQH